Sequencing of this T cell receptor (beta chain) was carried out in a study of shared clonotypes between healthy human individuals. Ten or more counts support this clone. TCRdb's table, derived via immunoSEQ multiplex PCR, lists solely in-frame clones and lacks some. This sample has about 1 million clones, with around 74% found just once. The sequencing input was memory CD4+ T cells sorted from blood. The subset: CD45RA-negative fraction. The receptor's source is a man between 18 and 29 years old in good health.

The CDR3 nucleotides read TGTGCCAGCAGTTTCGAGGGACAGGGGGCTTCGGGGGAGCTGTTTTTT. Protein product: CASSFEGQGASGELFF. The chain is built from TRBV6-5 and TRBJ2-2; 12 bases are a match to TRBD1. Germline-derived CDR1 and CDR2 are MNHEY and SVGAGI. The V gene end was trimmed by 4 bases and the J gene end by 8 bases; junction bases not matched to a gene: 8. The CDR3 is 16 amino acids.